This TCR beta chain comes out of a study of a mutant IDH1 vaccine in newly diagnosed glioma. On the study more broadly: All eight of the vaccinations patients received fell in weeks 1, 3, 5, 7, 11, 15, 19 and 23. Vaccination began 4-6 weeks post radiotherapy alone, or with temozolomide cycles. Before enrollment, the patients had been treated with radiotherapy alone, temozolomide alone, or both together. Most of them had received both.

This sample's time point: week 11, during vaccination. The content of each vaccine dose was 300 ug of mutant IDH1 20-mer peptide, and topical imiquimod accompanied it. CDR3 size: 14 residues. Germline assignment: CDR1 SGHTA and CDR2 FQGNSA. Trimming left V 5 bases short and J 4 bases short, with 15 bases between. Assay: immunoSEQ multiplex PCR; the TCRdb copy retains only in-frame clones and omits some. Of about 24,000 clones in the sample, 79% were seen once. As regards this clone: Antigen unknown.

This receptor was taken from a man aged 40-55 years with glioma. The sequenced sample was PBMCs, obtained from a glioma patient whose treatment included an IDH1 peptide vaccine. The V gene is TRBV7-2, the J gene TRBJ2-7; D possibly corresponds to TRBD2 (6 bases). The CDR3 DNA sequence: TGTGCCAGCAGCGCGTTTCGGGAGTCTTACGAGCAGTACTTC. The encoded protein is CASSAFRESYEQYF. Full variable domain (missing parts from reference TRBV7-2 and TRBJ2-7): GAGVSQSPSNKVTEKGKDVELRCDPISGHTALYWYRQSLGQGLEFLIYFQGNSAPDKSGLPSDRFSAERTGGSVSTLTIQRTQQEDSAVYLCASSAFRESYEQYFGPGTRLTVT.